Given below is one T cell receptor beta chain in context. The data were taken from a study of regulatory T cells in long-lasting Graves disease. Construction of TCR beta libraries relied on iRepertoire HTBI primers and on Arm-PCR targeting CDR3 regions. TCRdb passed the multiplex PCR reads through MiXCR, listing each CDR3 protein once. The table has 620,000 or so distinct CDR3 sequences, 16% seen once; the top ten hold approximately 20%. This sample's time point: newly diagnosed GD, antithyroid drugs for less than 3 months. PBMC-derived RNA was used for the TCR library. From germline, CDR1 is LGHDT and CDR2 YNNKEL (reference sequence). The V and J ends lost 4 bases and 5 bases, in that order; junction bases with no gene match: 4. There are 13 residues in the CDR3. In addition, the sample was reused for a study of T cells in Graves' hyperthyroidism and ophthalmopathy. That work contributes: Ophthalmopathy and stable hyperthyroidism were told apart by a 13 V-J model.

Source: peripheral blood mononuclear cells (PBMCs), taken at new diagnosis, from a patient treated with antithyroid drugs. This chain joins TRBV3-1 and TRBJ2-5; TRBD1 matches at 7 bases. The sequence came from a woman aged 25 to 39 with Graves disease. CDR3 region: CASSPTGAETQYF. CDR3 coding DNA: TGTGCCAGCAGCCCCACAGGGGCCGAGACCCAGTACTTC.